What follows is one TCR beta chain and its context. Amplification of TCR beta CDR3 regions was performed using RNA transcripts as template. A first-round RT-PCR of the TCR CDR3 used the HTBI primer set. TCRdb re-analysed the multiplex PCR reads in MiXCR, keeping a single row per CDR3 protein. The data contain about 640,000 distinct CDR3 sequences, about 20% of them singletons. The study included ophthalmopathy patients with Clinical Activity Score at least 3, NOSPECS grade at least 4 and duration under 3 months. The data originate from a study of T cells in Graves' hyperthyroidism and ophthalmopathy. The germline V gene has CDR1 LGHNA and CDR2 YNFKEQ. With 2 bases clipped from V and 1 base from J, the junction kept 5 bases outside the gene matches. The CDR3 loop spans 16 amino acids.

The sample taken for sequencing was blood. V usage is TRBV4-2 and J usage is TRBJ2-7, with 10 positions matching TRBD2. The receptor comes from a man aged 25-45 years with Graves' ophthalmopathy. The CDR3 DNA reads TGTGCCAGCAGCCAAACACTAGCGGGAAGTTCCTACGAGCAGTACTTC. Its protein is CASSQTLAGSSYEQYF.